This section outlines one T cell receptor beta chain sequence together with its context. The antigen remains unidentified. Only in-frame clones appear in the TCRdb table, and some are missing; sequencing was by immunoSEQ multiplex PCR. The sample includes roughly 2.5 million clones, approximately 94% of them seen just once. This sample is drawn from a study of shared clonotypes between healthy human individuals. Germline V lookup: CDR1 SGHTA, CDR2 FQGNSA. V lost 5 bases, J lost 8 bases, and 13 bases lay in between. This CDR3 contains 13 residues. General study findings and limits: Among donors, the sharing of clonotypes was expected to be influenced by sequencing depth. A reduction in generation probabilities was seen for non-shared clonotypes relative to those shared by all four donors.

The material sequenced was naive CD4+ T cells sorted from blood. This sample's subset: CD45RA+ positively selected. The V gene is TRBV7-2, the J gene TRBJ2-1; D remains ambiguous. The receptor's source is a man younger than 30 in good health. CDR3 amino acids: CASSRRPGDEQFF. The CDR3 DNA follows: TGTGCCAGCAGCCGAAGACCCGGCGATGAGCAGTTCTTC.